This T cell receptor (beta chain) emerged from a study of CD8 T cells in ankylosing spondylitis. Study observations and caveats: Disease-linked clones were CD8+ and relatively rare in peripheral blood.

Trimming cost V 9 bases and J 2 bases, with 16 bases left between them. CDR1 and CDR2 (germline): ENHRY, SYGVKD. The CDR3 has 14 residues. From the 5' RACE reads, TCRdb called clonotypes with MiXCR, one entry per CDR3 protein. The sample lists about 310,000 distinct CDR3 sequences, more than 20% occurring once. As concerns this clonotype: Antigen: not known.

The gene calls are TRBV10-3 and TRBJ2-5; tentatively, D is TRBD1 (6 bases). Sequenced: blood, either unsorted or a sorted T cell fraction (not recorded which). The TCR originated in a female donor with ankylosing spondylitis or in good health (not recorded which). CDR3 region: CAISLTDRQETQYF. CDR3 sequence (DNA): TGTGCCATTTCCCTCACTGACAGGCAAGAGACCCAGTACTTC.